The entry below describes one TCR beta chain. Here immunoSEQ multiplex PCR was the method, and the copy in TCRdb shows in-frame clones only, minus some. The table has 350,000 to 550,000 clones, 70% to 90% seen once. Trimming shortened V by 7 bases and J by 7 bases, and 10 bases separated the two germline ends. The CDR3 covers 11 residues. Germline V gene lookup returns CDR1 LNHDA and CDR2 SQIVND (reference sequence). The data were taken from a study of blood T cell repertoires in COVID-19. Sequencing was performed on PBMCs or T cells enriched from blood (not recorded which). The chain uses TRBV19 and TRBJ1-1; perhaps TRBD1 as D (5 bases). The origin of this receptor is a woman aged 18-35 years with acute COVID-19. CDR3 sequence reads: CASTPGREAFF. The DNA for the CDR3 is TGTGCCAGTACGCCAGGGCGTGAAGCTTTCTTT.